This is a list of T cell receptor beta chains from one sample in a study of T cells after yellow fever vaccination. A single record per CDR3 protein comes from TCRdb applying MiXCR to the 5' RACE reads. The sample consists of fewer than 450,000 distinct CDR3 sequences, 7% to 9% of them appearing once. The source material was PBMCs, sampled 45 days after the first yellow fever vaccination. These receptors were collected from a man aged 18 to 30 who received the YFV17D yellow fever vaccine. The CDR3 runs from the conserved cysteine through the conserved F or W. Each record gives: CDR3 protein, CDR3 DNA, V gene, clone size, J gene, D gene. A D gene is named only where the DNA matches it firmly. Clone size, where shown, is once, few, many, or a class for clones that have expanded.

CDR3 protein: CASSQDWGTGGEKLFF
CDR3 DNA: TGTGCCAGCAGCCAAGATTGGGGGACAGGAGGTGAAAAACTGTTTTTT
V gene: TRBV4-2
clone size: few
J gene: TRBJ1-4
D gene: TRBD1

CDR3 protein: CASSSTGVNYGYTF
CDR3 DNA: TGTGCCAGCAGCTCGACAGGGGTTAACTATGGCTACACCTTC
V gene: TRBV7-9
clone size: few
J gene: TRBJ1-2
D gene: TRBD1

CDR3 protein: CASSFARSGDTIYF
CDR3 DNA: TGTGCCAGCAGTTTTGCTCGCTCTGGAGACACCATATATTTT
V gene: TRBV12-3/TRBV12-4
clone size: .
J gene: TRBJ1-3
D gene: .

CDR3 protein: CASSPMSASETQYF
CDR3 DNA: TGTGCCAGCTCACCGATGTCGGCGTCAGAGACCCAGTACTTC
V gene: TRBV18
clone size: .
J gene: TRBJ2-5
D gene: .

CDR3 protein: CASSQDLYDRERPNQPQHF
CDR3 DNA: TGTGCCAGCAGCCAAGACCTATATGACAGGGAGCGACCTAATCAGCCCCAGCATTTT
V gene: TRBV14
clone size: .
J gene: TRBJ1-5
D gene: TRBD1

CDR3 protein: CASSSGVYETQYF
CDR3 DNA: TGTGCCAGCAGTTCCGGGGTCTATGAGACCCAGTACTTC
V gene: TRBV28
clone size: many
J gene: TRBJ2-5
D gene: .

CDR3 protein: CASSLAAGLGGQETQYF
CDR3 DNA: TGTGCCAGCAGCTTAGCGGCGGGACTAGGAGGCCAAGAGACCCAGTACTTC
V gene: TRBV7-3
clone size: few
J gene: TRBJ2-5
D gene: TRBD2

CDR3 protein: CASSFAGDQYGYTF
CDR3 DNA: TGTGCCAGCAGTTTTGCGGGGGATCAGTATGGCTACACCTTC
V gene: TRBV12-3/TRBV12-4
clone size: many
J gene: TRBJ1-2
D gene: .

CDR3 protein: CASTRDRGKQPQHF
CDR3 DNA: TGTGCCAGCACCCGGGACAGGGGAAAACAGCCCCAGCATTTT
V gene: TRBV2
clone size: .
J gene: TRBJ1-5
D gene: TRBD1

CDR3 protein: CSATRGRSPLHF
CDR3 DNA: TGCAGTGCTACCCGGGGGAGATCACCCCTCCACTTT
V gene: TRBV20-1
clone size: .
J gene: TRBJ1-6
D gene: .

CDR3 protein: CASSPGGQGGQYF
CDR3 DNA: TGTGCCAGCTCACCGGGCGGACAGGGAGGGCAGTATTTT
V gene: TRBV18
clone size: .
J gene: TRBJ2-3
D gene: TRBD1

CDR3 protein: CASSPGTSGGRHQETQYF
CDR3 DNA: TGCGCCAGCAGCCCCGGGACTAGCGGGGGCCGACACCAAGAGACCCAGTACTTC
V gene: TRBV5-1
clone size: .
J gene: TRBJ2-5
D gene: TRBD2

CDR3 protein: CASSLIGWNTQYF
CDR3 DNA: TGTGCCAGCAGCTTAATCGGTTGGAATACGCAGTATTTT
V gene: TRBV7-8
clone size: many
J gene: TRBJ2-3
D gene: .

CDR3 protein: CASSSPSGGRETQYF
CDR3 DNA: TGTGCCAGCAGCTCTCCTAGCGGGGGGCGAGAGACCCAGTACTTC
V gene: TRBV5-4
clone size: .
J gene: TRBJ2-5
D gene: TRBD2

CDR3 protein: CASSPGTSGNIQYF
CDR3 DNA: TGCGCCAGCAGCCCCGGGACTAGCGGAAACATTCAGTACTTC
V gene: TRBV5-1
clone size: few
J gene: TRBJ2-4
D gene: TRBD2

CDR3 protein: CASSYGQVIYNEQFF
CDR3 DNA: TGTGCCAGCAGTTACGGACAGGTGATCTACAATGAGCAGTTCTTC
V gene: TRBV12-3/TRBV12-4
clone size: .
J gene: TRBJ2-1
D gene: TRBD1

CDR3 protein: CASLRTGNTGELFF
CDR3 DNA: TGTGCCAGCTTGCGGACAGGGAACACCGGGGAGCTGTTTTTT
V gene: TRBV6-1
clone size: .
J gene: TRBJ2-2
D gene: TRBD1

CDR3 protein: CASRGGAWTDTQYF
CDR3 DNA: TGTGCCAGCAGGGGGGGGGCTTGGACTGATACGCAGTATTTT
V gene: TRBV7-3
clone size: .
J gene: TRBJ2-3
D gene: .

CDR3 protein: CASSLDRGQGNTIYF
CDR3 DNA: TGTGCCAGCAGTCTTGACAGGGGGCAAGGAAACACCATATATTTT
V gene: TRBV2
clone size: .
J gene: TRBJ1-3
D gene: TRBD1

CDR3 protein: CASSEASGGAYF
CDR3 DNA: TGTGCCAGCAGTGAAGCTAGCGGGGGGGCATATTTT
V gene: TRBV6-1
clone size: few
J gene: TRBJ2-3
D gene: TRBD2

CDR3 protein: CASSNRVTRQPQHF
CDR3 DNA: TGTGCCAGCAGTAACAGGGTTACGCGACAGCCCCAGCATTTT
V gene: TRBV12-3/TRBV12-4
clone size: .
J gene: TRBJ1-5
D gene: .

CDR3 protein: CASSLVKVRGGGYEQYF
CDR3 DNA: TGTGCCAGCAGCTTAGTCAAAGTCAGGGGCGGGGGCTACGAGCAGTACTTC
V gene: TRBV7-9
clone size: .
J gene: TRBJ2-7
D gene: .

CDR3 protein: CSVGGRGLSEQYF
CDR3 DNA: TGCAGCGTTGGCGGCAGGGGGCTCTCCGAGCAGTACTTC
V gene: TRBV29-1
clone size: .
J gene: TRBJ2-7
D gene: TRBD1

CDR3 protein: CAWSVLGWETQYF
CDR3 DNA: TGTGCCTGGAGTGTATTGGGATGGGAGACCCAGTACTTC
V gene: TRBV30
clone size: few
J gene: TRBJ2-5
D gene: .

CDR3 protein: CASIQGNTEAFF
CDR3 DNA: TGTGCCAGCATCCAGGGGAACACTGAAGCTTTCTTT
V gene: TRBV6-1
clone size: few
J gene: TRBJ1-1
D gene: .

CDR3 protein: CASSSRDENTGELFF
CDR3 DNA: TGTGCCAGCAGCTCGCGGGACGAAAACACCGGGGAGCTGTTTTTT
V gene: TRBV4-2
clone size: many
J gene: TRBJ2-2
D gene: .

CDR3 protein: CASNSANTGELFF
CDR3 DNA: TGCGCCAGTAACTCCGCGAACACCGGGGAGCTGTTTTTT
V gene: TRBV5-1
clone size: few
J gene: TRBJ2-2
D gene: .

CDR3 protein: CSASSTGDTEAFF
CDR3 DNA: TGCAGTGCTAGTTCGACAGGGGACACTGAAGCTTTCTTT
V gene: TRBV20-1
clone size: .
J gene: TRBJ1-1
D gene: TRBD1

CDR3 protein: CARGTALNEQYF
CDR3 DNA: TGTGCCAGGGGGACGGCGTTAAACGAGCAGTACTTC
V gene: TRBV6-6
clone size: .
J gene: TRBJ2-7
D gene: .

CDR3 protein: CASSLTGARNSGNTIYF
CDR3 DNA: TGCGCCAGCAGCTTAACAGGGGCCCGAAACTCTGGAAACACCATATATTTT
V gene: TRBV5-1
clone size: .
J gene: TRBJ1-3
D gene: TRBD1

CDR3 protein: CASSWTGEETQYF
CDR3 DNA: TGTGCCAGCAGCTGGACAGGGGAAGAGACCCAGTACTTC
V gene: TRBV5-5
clone size: many
J gene: TRBJ2-5
D gene: TRBD1

CDR3 protein: CASSLTVGYGYTF
CDR3 DNA: TGTGCCAGCAGTTTGACGGTGGGGTATGGCTACACCTTC
V gene: TRBV12-3/TRBV12-4
clone size: many
J gene: TRBJ1-2
D gene: .

CDR3 protein: CASWAAGGYADTQYF
CDR3 DNA: TGTGCCTCATGGGCCGCGGGGGGGTACGCAGATACGCAGTATTTT
V gene: TRBV10-3
clone size: few
J gene: TRBJ2-3
D gene: TRBD2

CDR3 protein: CASRQGTGQNYGYTF
CDR3 DNA: TGTGCCAGCAGACAAGGAACAGGGCAAAACTATGGCTACACCTTC
V gene: TRBV12-3/TRBV12-4
clone size: few
J gene: TRBJ1-2
D gene: .

CDR3 protein: CASSPSDGIGAQHF
CDR3 DNA: TGTGCCAGCAGTCCCTCGGACGGGATTGGGGCCCAGCATTTT
V gene: TRBV28
clone size: .
J gene: TRBJ1-5
D gene: .

CDR3 protein: CSVVGTIRGYGYTF
CDR3 DNA: TGCAGCGTTGTGGGGACAATTCGGGGCTATGGCTACACCTTC
V gene: TRBV29-1
clone size: many
J gene: TRBJ1-2
D gene: .

CDR3 protein: CASSFGGAGELFF
CDR3 DNA: TGCGCCAGCAGCTTTGGCGGGGCCGGGGAGCTGTTTTTT
V gene: TRBV5-1
clone size: few
J gene: TRBJ2-2
D gene: .

CDR3 protein: CSAPPGGSSTDTQYF
CDR3 DNA: TGCAGTGCCCCCCCTGGGGGATCTTCGACAGATACGCAGTATTTT
V gene: TRBV20-1
clone size: .
J gene: TRBJ2-3
D gene: .

CDR3 protein: CASSFGQGIGQPQHF
CDR3 DNA: TGTGCCAGCAGCTTTGGACAGGGGATAGGTCAGCCCCAGCATTTT
V gene: TRBV7-2
clone size: many
J gene: TRBJ1-5
D gene: TRBD1

CDR3 protein: CASSTLESGEQFF
CDR3 DNA: TGTGCCAGCAGTACGTTAGAGTCGGGGGAGCAGTTCTTC
V gene: TRBV11-3
clone size: few
J gene: TRBJ2-1
D gene: .

CDR3 protein: CASSYKRYTEAFF
CDR3 DNA: TGTGCCAGCAGTTACAAACGTTACACTGAAGCTTTCTTT
V gene: TRBV6-2/TRBV6-3
clone size: .
J gene: TRBJ1-1
D gene: .

CDR3 protein: CASSLTSGGHQETQYF
CDR3 DNA: TGTGCCAGCAGCTTAACTAGCGGGGGACATCAAGAGACCCAGTACTTC
V gene: TRBV7-6
clone size: .
J gene: TRBJ2-5
D gene: TRBD2

CDR3 protein: CASSPGGYGYTF
CDR3 DNA: TGTGCCAGCAGCCCGGGGGGCTATGGCTACACCTTC
V gene: TRBV12-3/TRBV12-4
clone size: many
J gene: TRBJ1-2
D gene: .

CDR3 protein: CCARGSGYSNQPQHF
CDR3 DNA: TGCTGTGCTAGAGGTTCAGGATATAGCAATCAGCCCCAGCATTTT
V gene: TRBV20-1
clone size: few
J gene: TRBJ1-5
D gene: .

CDR3 protein: CASSSWTVNTGELFF
CDR3 DNA: TGTGCCAGCAGCTCCTGGACTGTGAACACCGGGGAGCTGTTTTTT
V gene: TRBV5-4
clone size: few
J gene: TRBJ2-2
D gene: .

CDR3 protein: CASSDNGRWVDTGELFF
CDR3 DNA: TGTGCCAGCAGTGACAATGGCCGGTGGGTGGACACCGGGGAGCTGTTTTTT
V gene: TRBV2
clone size: few
J gene: TRBJ2-2
D gene: .

CDR3 protein: CASSPLSPGRQETQYF
CDR3 DNA: TGTGCCAGCAGCCCCCTATCCCCGGGAAGGCAAGAGACCCAGTACTTC
V gene: TRBV5-4
clone size: .
J gene: TRBJ2-5
D gene: .

CDR3 protein: CASRGLNSPLHF
CDR3 DNA: TGCGCCAGCAGAGGGTTAAATTCACCCCTCCACTTT
V gene: TRBV5-1
clone size: .
J gene: TRBJ1-6
D gene: .

CDR3 protein: CASSSSRDRGNQPQHF
CDR3 DNA: TGTGCCAGCAGCTCTTCTCGGGACAGGGGGAATCAGCCCCAGCATTTT
V gene: TRBV7-8
clone size: few
J gene: TRBJ1-5
D gene: TRBD1

CDR3 protein: CSARDPGTEKNYGYTF
CDR3 DNA: TGCAGTGCTAGAGATCCCGGGACAGAGAAGAACTATGGCTACACCTTC
V gene: TRBV20-1
clone size: few
J gene: TRBJ1-2
D gene: TRBD1

CDR3 protein: CASQAGAYTEAFF
CDR3 DNA: TGTGCCAGCCAAGCCGGGGCCTACACTGAAGCTTTCTTT
V gene: TRBV19
clone size: .
J gene: TRBJ1-1
D gene: .

CDR3 protein: CSARTGVVGEFYNEQFF
CDR3 DNA: TGCAGTGCTAGGACAGGGGTGGTGGGGGAGTTCTACAATGAGCAGTTCTTC
V gene: TRBV20-1
clone size: few
J gene: TRBJ2-1
D gene: TRBD1

CDR3 protein: CSALPTEASYEQYF
CDR3 DNA: TGCAGTGCCCTCCCGACAGAAGCCTCCTACGAGCAGTACTTC
V gene: TRBV20-1
clone size: .
J gene: TRBJ2-7
D gene: .

CDR3 protein: CASGWTANYGYTF
CDR3 DNA: TGCGCCAGCGGATGGACAGCGAACTATGGCTACACCTTC
V gene: TRBV5-1
clone size: few
J gene: TRBJ1-2
D gene: .

CDR3 protein: CSARQNEQFF
CDR3 DNA: TGCAGTGCTAGGCAGAATGAGCAGTTCTTC
V gene: TRBV20-1
clone size: many
J gene: TRBJ2-1
D gene: .

CDR3 protein: CASSVATGDTQYF
CDR3 DNA: TGTGCCAGCAGCGTAGCTACGGGGGATACGCAGTATTTT
V gene: TRBV9
clone size: .
J gene: TRBJ2-3
D gene: .

CDR3 protein: CASRAWSGQGENTEAFF
CDR3 DNA: TGTGCCAGCAGGGCCTGGAGTGGGCAGGGCGAAAACACTGAAGCTTTCTTT
V gene: TRBV2
clone size: .
J gene: TRBJ1-1
D gene: .

CDR3 protein: CASSQTATSGNTIYF
CDR3 DNA: TGTGCCAGCAGCCAAACAGCAACCTCTGGAAACACCATATATTTT
V gene: TRBV3-1
clone size: few
J gene: TRBJ1-3
D gene: .